The rows below give T cell receptor beta chains drawn from one sample of a study of monozygotic twins with cystic fibrosis. Sequenced by immunoSEQ multiplex PCR; TCRdb stores in-frame clones only, minus some. The table includes more than 12,000 clones, approximately 98% detected once. The sample consisted of blood. The source of these receptors is a girl aged 2 to 10 with cystic fibrosis. Each CDR3 is given with its conserved first and last residue. D genes are given only for firm matches. A row's size may be missing; if present it is once, few, many or a size class.

v_call	clone_size	cdr3_length	d_call	j_call	cdr3_nt	cdr3_aa
TRBV18	NA	14	NA	TRBJ1-1	TGTGCCAGCTCAGGGTCTGGGCGGATCACTGAAGCTTTCTTT	CASSGSGRITEAFF
TRBV5-1	once	15	TRBD2	TRBJ2-5	TGCGCCAGCAGCTTGAGCGGGGGACTCGGAGTGACCCAGTACTTC	CASSLSGGLGVTQYF
TRBV4-2	NA	19	TRBD2	TRBJ2-2	TGTGCCAGCAGCCAAGGCTTTCTGAGTAGCGGGAGAGACACCGGGGAGCTGTTTTTT	CASSQGFLSSGRDTGELFF
TRBV29-1	NA	13	TRBD1	TRBJ1-1	TGCAGCGTCCAGACAGGGGGTAGCACTGAAGCTTTCTTT	CSVQTGGSTEAFF
TRBV20-1	once	11	NA	TRBJ1-1	TGCAGTGCTGCCTTTGGGACTGAAGCTTTCTTT	CSAAFGTEAFF
TRBV7-9	NA	16	NA	TRBJ1-5	TGTGCCAGCAGCTTAGAAATGGGAATGGGCAATCAGCCCCAGCATTTT	CASSLEMGMGNQPQHF
TRBV6-6	NA	15	TRBD1	TRBJ1-2	TGTGCCAGCAGTCCAACAGGGGAAGCATTCTATGGCTACACCTTC	CASSPTGEAFYGYTF
TRBV6-6	NA	13	NA	TRBJ1-1	TGTGCCACTAAGGGGGTAGGGGACACTGAAGCTTTCTTT	CATKGVGDTEAFF
TRBV6-5	NA	12	TRBD1	TRBJ1-1	TGTGCCAGCAGACGACGACAGGGAGAAGCTTTCTTT	CASRRRQGEAFF
TRBV27	NA	15	NA	TRBJ1-1	TGTGCCAGCAGTTTATCTGCCTATTTGAGCACTGAAGCTTTCTTT	CASSLSAYLSTEAFF
TRBV5-4	NA	14	NA	TRBJ2-2	TGTGCCAGCAGCTTGGACAGATTCACCGGGGAGCTGTTTTTT	CASSLDRFTGELFF
TRBV2	NA	13	NA	TRBJ2-7	TGTGCCAGCCTGAGGGAACTCACCTACGAGCAGTACTTC	CASLRELTYEQYF
TRBV7-2	NA	16	TRBD1	TRBJ2-1	TGTGCCAGCAGCCCCGTGGTCGGGACAGGCCGCAATGAGCAGTTCTTC	CASSPVVGTGRNEQFF
TRBV9	NA	15	NA	TRBJ1-2	TGTGCCAGCAGCGTAGGGGTAACGGCTCACTATGGCTACACCTTC	CASSVGVTAHYGYTF
TRBV5-1	NA	13	NA	TRBJ2-7	TGCGCCAGCAGCTTGGACGGTGATGGAGAGCAGTACTTC	CASSLDGDGEQYF
TRBV2	NA	16	TRBD2	TRBJ2-7	TGTGCCAGCAGAGAAAGTAGCGGGGGAGGATCCTACGAGCAGTACTTC	CASRESSGGGSYEQYF
TRBV5-1	NA	14	NA	TRBJ1-1	TGCGCCAGCAGCTTGGACGGGTTGAACACTGAAGCTTTCTTT	CASSLDGLNTEAFF
TRBV6-1	NA	12	NA	TRBJ2-5	TGTGCCGGATCGGGATCTCAAGAGACCCAGTACTTC	CAGSGSQETQYF